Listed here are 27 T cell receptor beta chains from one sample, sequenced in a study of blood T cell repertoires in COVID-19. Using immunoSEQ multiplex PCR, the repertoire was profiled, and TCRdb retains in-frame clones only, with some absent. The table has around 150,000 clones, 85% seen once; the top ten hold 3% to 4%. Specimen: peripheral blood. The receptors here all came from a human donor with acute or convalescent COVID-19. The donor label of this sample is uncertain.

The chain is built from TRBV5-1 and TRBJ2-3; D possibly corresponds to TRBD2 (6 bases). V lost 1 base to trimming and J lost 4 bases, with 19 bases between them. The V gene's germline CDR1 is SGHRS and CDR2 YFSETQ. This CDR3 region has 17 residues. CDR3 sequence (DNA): TGCGCCAGCAGCTTGCTAACCGGGGCGGGGTTAGCAGATACGCAGTATTTT. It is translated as CASSLLTGAGLADTQYF. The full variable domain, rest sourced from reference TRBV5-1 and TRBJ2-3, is KAGVTQTPRYLIKTRGQQVTLSCSPISGHRSVSWYQQTPGQGLQFLFEYFSETQRNKGNFPGRFSGRQFSNSRSEMNVSTLELGDSALYLCASSLLTGAGLADTQYFGPGTRLTVL.

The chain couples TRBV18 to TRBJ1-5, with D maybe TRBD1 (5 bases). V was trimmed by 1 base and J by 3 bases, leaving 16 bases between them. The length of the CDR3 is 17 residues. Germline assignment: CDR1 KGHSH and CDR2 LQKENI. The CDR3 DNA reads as TGTGCCAGCTCACCACGGAGGGGATCCCCCTTCAATCAGCCCCAGCATTTT. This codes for CASSPRRGSPFNQPQHF.

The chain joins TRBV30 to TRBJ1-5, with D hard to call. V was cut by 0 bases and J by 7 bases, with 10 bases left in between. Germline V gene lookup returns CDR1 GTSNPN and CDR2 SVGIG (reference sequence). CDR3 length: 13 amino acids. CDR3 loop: CAWSVRGSQPQHF. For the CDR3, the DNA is TGTGCCTGGAGTGTACGAGGTAGCCAGCCCCAGCATTTT.

The DNA of the CDR3 is TGTGCCAGCTCACCACCGAGGGCTGGGGCCAACGTCCTGACTTTC. Translated, it gives CASSPPRAGANVLTF. The gene calls are TRBV18 and TRBJ2-6; possibly TRBD2 for D (5 bases). The CDR3 sequence is 15 residues long. The germline CDR1 and CDR2 sequences are KGHSH and LQKENI. Trimming left V 0 bases short and J 2 bases short, with 5 bases between.

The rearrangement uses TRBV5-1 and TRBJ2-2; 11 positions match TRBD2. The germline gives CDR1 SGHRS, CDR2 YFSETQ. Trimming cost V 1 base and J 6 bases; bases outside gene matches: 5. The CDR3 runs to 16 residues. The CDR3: CASSLTSGGVAGELFF. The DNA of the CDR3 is TGCGCCAGCAGCTTGACTAGCGGGGGAGTTGCCGGGGAGCTGTTTTTT.

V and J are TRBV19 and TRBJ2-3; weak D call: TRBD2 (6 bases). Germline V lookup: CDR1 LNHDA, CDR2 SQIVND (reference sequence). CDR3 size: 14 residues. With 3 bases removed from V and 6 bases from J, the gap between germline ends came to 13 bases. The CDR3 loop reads CASSISGRTDTQYF. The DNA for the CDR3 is TGTGCCAGTAGTATTTCTGGGAGGACCGATACGCAGTATTTT.

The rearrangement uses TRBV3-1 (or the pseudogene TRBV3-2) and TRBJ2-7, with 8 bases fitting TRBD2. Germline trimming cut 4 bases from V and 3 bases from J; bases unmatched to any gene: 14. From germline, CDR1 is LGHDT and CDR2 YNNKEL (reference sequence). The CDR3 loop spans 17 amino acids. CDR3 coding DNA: TGTGCCAGCAGCCGCCACCCTCCTGGCGGGGGGTTCTACGAGCAGTACTTC. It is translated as CASSRHPPGGGFYEQYF.

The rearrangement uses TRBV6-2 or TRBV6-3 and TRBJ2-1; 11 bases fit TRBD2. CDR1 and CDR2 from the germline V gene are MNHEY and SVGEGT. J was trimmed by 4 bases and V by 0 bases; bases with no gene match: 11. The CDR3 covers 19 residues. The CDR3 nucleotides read TGTGCCAGCAGTTACTCCCCTAAGGCTAGCGGGGGGAAATACAATGAGCAGTTCTTC. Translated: CASSYSPKASGGKYNEQFF.

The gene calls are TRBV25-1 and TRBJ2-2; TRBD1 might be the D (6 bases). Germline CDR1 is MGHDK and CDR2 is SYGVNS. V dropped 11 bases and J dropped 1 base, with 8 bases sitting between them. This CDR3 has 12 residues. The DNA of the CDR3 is TGTGCCTCGGACAGGAACACCGGGGAGCTGTTTTTT. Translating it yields CASDRNTGELFF. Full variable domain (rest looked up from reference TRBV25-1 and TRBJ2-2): EADIYQTPRYLVIGTGKKITLECSQTMGHDKMYWYQQDPGMELHLIHYSYGVNSTEKGDLSSESTVSRIRTEHFPLTLESARPSHTSQYLCASDRNTGELFFGEGSRLTVL.

CDR3 DNA: TGTGCCAGCAGCCAAGGTACATTTATCGCGGGGGGCCTCTGGAATGAGCAGTTCTTC. Amino acid sequence: CASSQGTFIAGGLWNEQFF. The gene calls are TRBV3-1 (or the pseudogene TRBV3-2) and TRBJ2-1; 8 nucleotides line up with TRBD2. Per germline, CDR1 LGHDT and CDR2 YNNKEL (reference sequence). The V segment lost 1 base and the J segment 7 bases; nucleotides outside the gene matches: 18. This CDR3 is built from 19 residues.

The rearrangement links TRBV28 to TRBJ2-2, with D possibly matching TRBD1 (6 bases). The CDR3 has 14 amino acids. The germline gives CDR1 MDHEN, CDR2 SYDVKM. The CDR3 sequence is CALGDKALTGELFF. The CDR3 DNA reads TGTGCGTTGGGGGACAAAGCCCTCACCGGGGAGCTGTTTTTT.

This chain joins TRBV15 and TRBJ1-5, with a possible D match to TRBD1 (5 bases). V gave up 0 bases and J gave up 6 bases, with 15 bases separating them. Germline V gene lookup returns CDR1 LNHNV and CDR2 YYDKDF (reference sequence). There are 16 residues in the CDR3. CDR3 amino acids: CATSRDLVGARQPQHF. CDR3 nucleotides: TGTGCCACCAGCAGAGATTTGGTAGGGGCCCGTCAGCCCCAGCATTTT.

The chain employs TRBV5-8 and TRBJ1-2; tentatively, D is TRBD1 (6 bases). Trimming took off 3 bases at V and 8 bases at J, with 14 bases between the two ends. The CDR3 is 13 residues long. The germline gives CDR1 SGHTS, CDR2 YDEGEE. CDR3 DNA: TGTGCCAGCAGCTCCCAGGGGCTAGGGGGCTACACCTTC. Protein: CASSSQGLGGYTF.

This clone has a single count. CDR3 nucleotides: TGTGCCAGCAGCTACAGCGGGGGACCCTCCTACGAGCAGTACTTC. Protein sequence: CASSYSGGPSYEQYF. This chain links TRBV7-3 with TRBJ2-7; 8 bases agree with TRBD2. After removal of 4 bases from V and 0 bases from J, the junction contained 5 bases not matched to a gene. The length of the CDR3 is 15 residues. The germline V gene has CDR1 SGHTA and CDR2 FQGTGA.

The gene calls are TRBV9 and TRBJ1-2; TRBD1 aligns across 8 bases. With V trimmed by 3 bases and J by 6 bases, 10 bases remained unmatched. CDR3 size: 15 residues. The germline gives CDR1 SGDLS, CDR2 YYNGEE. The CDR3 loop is CASSAHDRGWDGYTF. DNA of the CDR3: TGTGCCAGCAGCGCACACGACAGGGGTTGGGATGGCTACACCTTC.

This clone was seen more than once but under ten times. For the CDR3, the DNA is TGTGCCAGCAGCTTGGTGCCAGAATACAATGAGCAGTTCTTC. This encodes CASSLVPEYNEQFF. The rearrangement joins TRBV5-4 to TRBJ2-1; no clear D gene. The CDR3 is 14 residues long. Per the germline V gene, CDR1 is SGHNT and CDR2 is YYREEE (reference sequence). With 0 bases removed from V and 4 bases from J, the gap between germline ends came to 8 bases. Full variable domain (rest looked up from reference TRBV5-4 and TRBJ2-1): ETGVTQSPTHLIKTRGQQVTLRCSSQSGHNTVSWYQQALGQGPQFIFQYYREEENGRGNFPPRFSGLQFPNYSSELNVNALELDDSALYLCASSLVPEYNEQFFGPGTRLTVL.

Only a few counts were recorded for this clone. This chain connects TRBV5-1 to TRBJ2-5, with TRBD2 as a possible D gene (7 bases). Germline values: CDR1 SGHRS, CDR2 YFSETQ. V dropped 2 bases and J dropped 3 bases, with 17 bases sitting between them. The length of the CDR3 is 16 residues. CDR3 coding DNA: TGCGCCAGCAGCTTAGCTTCTCGGGGGGCTGAAGAGACCCAGTACTTC. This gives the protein CASSLASRGAEETQYF.

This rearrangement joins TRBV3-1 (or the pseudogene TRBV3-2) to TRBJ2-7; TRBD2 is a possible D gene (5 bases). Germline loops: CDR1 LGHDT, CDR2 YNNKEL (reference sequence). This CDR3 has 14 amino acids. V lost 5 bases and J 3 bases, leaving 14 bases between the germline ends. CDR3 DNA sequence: TGTGCCAGCAGCACGACCGTGAGGGTCTACGAGCAGTACTTC. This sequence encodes CASSTTVRVYEQYF.

This CDR3 reads CASKMGGGRYNEQFF. As DNA, the CDR3 is TGTGCCAGTAAAATGGGGGGGGGCCGCTACAATGAGCAGTTCTTC. This chain links TRBV19 with TRBJ2-1; weak D call: TRBD2 (7 bases). V lost 7 bases and J 3 bases, leaving 16 bases between the germline ends. CDR3 length: 15 residues. Per the germline V gene, CDR1 is LNHDA and CDR2 is SQIVND (reference sequence).

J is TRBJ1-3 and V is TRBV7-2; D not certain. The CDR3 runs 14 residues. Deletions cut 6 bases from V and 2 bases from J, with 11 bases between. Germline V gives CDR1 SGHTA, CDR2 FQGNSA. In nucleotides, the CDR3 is TGTGCCAGCAGTTATCAACACACTGGAAACACCATATATTTT. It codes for CASSYQHTGNTIYF.

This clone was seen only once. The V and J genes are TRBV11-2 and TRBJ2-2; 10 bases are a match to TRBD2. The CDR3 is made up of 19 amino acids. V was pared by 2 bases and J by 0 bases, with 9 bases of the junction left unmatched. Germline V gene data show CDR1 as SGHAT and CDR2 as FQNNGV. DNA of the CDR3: TGTGCCAGCAGCTTATCTAGCGGGGGTTACCTGACGAACACCGGGGAGCTGTTTTTT. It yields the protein CASSLSSGGYLTNTGELFF.

CDR3 amino acids: CAWSVGGPTEAFF. The DNA of the CDR3 is TGTGCCTGGAGTGTGGGGGGACCGACTGAAGCTTTCTTT. V usage is TRBV30 and J usage is TRBJ1-1; maybe TRBD1 (5 bases). With 0 bases removed from V and 5 bases from J, the gap between germline ends came to 10 bases. The CDR3 consists of 13 residues. Per germline, CDR1 GTSNPN and CDR2 SVGIG (reference sequence).

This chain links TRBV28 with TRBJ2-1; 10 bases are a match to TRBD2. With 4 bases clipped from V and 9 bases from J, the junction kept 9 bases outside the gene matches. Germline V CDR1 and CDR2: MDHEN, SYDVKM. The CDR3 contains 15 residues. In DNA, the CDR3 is TGTGCCAGCAGTTGGAGCGGGGGGGCCTGGGTTGAGCAGTTCTTC. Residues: CASSWSGGAWVEQFF. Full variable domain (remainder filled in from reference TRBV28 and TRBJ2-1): DVKVTQSSRYLVKRTGEKVFLECVQDMDHENMFWYRQDPGLGLRLIYFSYDVKMKEKGDIPEGYSVSREKKERFSLILESASTNQTSMYLCASSWSGGAWVEQFFGPGTRLTVL.

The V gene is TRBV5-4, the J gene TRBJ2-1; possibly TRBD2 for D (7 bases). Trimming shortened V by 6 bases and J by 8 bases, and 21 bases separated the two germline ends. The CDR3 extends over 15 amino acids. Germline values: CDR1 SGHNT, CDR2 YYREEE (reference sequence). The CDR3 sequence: CASISLGGGAYEQFF. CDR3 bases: TGTGCCAGCATCTCCCTAGGAGGGGGGGCCTATGAGCAGTTCTTC.

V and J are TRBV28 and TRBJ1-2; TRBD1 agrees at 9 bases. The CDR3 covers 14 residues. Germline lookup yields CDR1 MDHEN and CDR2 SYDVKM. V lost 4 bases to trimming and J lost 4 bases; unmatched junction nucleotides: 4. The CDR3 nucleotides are TGTGCCAGCAGTTCGGGACAGGGACTCTATGGCTACACCTTC. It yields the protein CASSSGQGLYGYTF.

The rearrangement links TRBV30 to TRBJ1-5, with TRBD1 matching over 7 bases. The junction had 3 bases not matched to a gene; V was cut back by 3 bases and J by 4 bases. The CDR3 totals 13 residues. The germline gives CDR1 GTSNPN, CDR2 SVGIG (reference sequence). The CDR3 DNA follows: TGTGCCTGGAGACTACAGGGGAATCAGCCCCAGCATTTT. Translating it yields CAWRLQGNQPQHF.

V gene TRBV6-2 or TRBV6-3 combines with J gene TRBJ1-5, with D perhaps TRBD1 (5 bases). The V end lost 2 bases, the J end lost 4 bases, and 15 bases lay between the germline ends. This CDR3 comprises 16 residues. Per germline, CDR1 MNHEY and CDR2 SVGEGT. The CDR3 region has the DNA TGTGCCAGCAGTTACGGCTTCCCCGCAGGGAATCAGCCCCAGCATTTT. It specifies CASSYGFPAGNQPQHF.